The entry below gives a single T cell receptor beta chain sequence along with its context. The data were produced by immunoSEQ multiplex PCR, yet TCRdb's version contains in-frame clones alone and is incomplete. The sample has about 240,000 clones, roughly four fifths seen once; the top ten hold around 9.6%. The record originates from a study of blood T cell repertoires in COVID-19. The length of the CDR3 is 13 residues. Germline CDR1 reads SQVTM; CDR2 reads ANQGSEA. V lost 7 bases to trimming and J lost 5 bases; unmatched junction nucleotides: 8. This sequence joins TRBV29-1 and TRBJ1-1; 9 nucleotides line up with TRBD1. This receptor was taken from a woman of 80 years or more with acute or convalescent COVID-19. The sample comprised peripheral blood. The CDR3, as DNA: TGCAGCGGTGGGACAGGGAGAGGAACTGAAGCTTTCTTT. Its protein is CSGGTGRGTEAFF.